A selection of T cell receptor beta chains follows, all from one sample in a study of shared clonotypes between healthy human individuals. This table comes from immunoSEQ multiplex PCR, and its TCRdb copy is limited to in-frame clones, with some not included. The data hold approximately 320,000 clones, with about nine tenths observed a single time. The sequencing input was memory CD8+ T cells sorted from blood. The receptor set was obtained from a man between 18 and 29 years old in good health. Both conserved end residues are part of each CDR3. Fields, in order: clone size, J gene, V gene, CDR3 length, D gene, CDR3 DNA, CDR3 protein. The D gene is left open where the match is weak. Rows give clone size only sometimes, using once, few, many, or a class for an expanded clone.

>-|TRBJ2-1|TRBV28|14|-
TGTGCCAGCAGTTTACCCGCCTGGGGAAATGAGCAGTTCTTC
CASSLPAWGNEQFF
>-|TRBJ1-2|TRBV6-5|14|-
TGTGCCAGCAGTTACTTCAATGGGGGCGCCGGCTACACCTTC
CASSYFNGGAGYTF
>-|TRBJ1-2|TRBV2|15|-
TGTGCCAGCAGGCTCCGGGACGGCGCTAACTATGGCTACACCTTC
CASRLRDGANYGYTF
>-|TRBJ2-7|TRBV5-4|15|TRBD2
TGTGCCAGCAGCTTGGGTGGTAGCGGGGACCGGGAGCAGTACTTC
CASSLGGSGDREQYF
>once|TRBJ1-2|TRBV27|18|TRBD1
TGTGCCAGCACCCCCTTGGGGGGGACAGGGTTCGAATCCTATGGCTACACCTTC
CASTPLGGTGFESYGYTF
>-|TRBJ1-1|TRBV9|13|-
TGTGCCAGCAGCGCTGGTGGGGGCACTGAAGCTTTCTTT
CASSAGGGTEAFF
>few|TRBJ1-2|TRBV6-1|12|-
TGTGCCAGCAGTGGATCCCCAGCCGGCTACACCTTC
CASSGSPAGYTF
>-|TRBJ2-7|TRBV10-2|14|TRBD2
TGCGCCAGCAGTGACCCGGGAGGGGCCTACGAGCAGTACTTC
CASSDPGGAYEQYF
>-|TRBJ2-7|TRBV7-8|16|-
TGTGCCAGCAGCTTACCCGAGGGGCCGAGCTCCTACGAGCAGTACTTC
CASSLPEGPSSYEQYF
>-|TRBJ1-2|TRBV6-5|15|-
TGTGCCAGCAGTTACTCGATTGGGGGGGACTATGGCTACACCTTC
CASSYSIGGDYGYTF
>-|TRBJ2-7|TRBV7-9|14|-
TGTGCCAGCAGCCCGCCCAGGGCCTCCTACGAGCAGTACTTC
CASSPPRASYEQYF
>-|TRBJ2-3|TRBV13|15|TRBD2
TGTGCCAGCAGCTCCGGGACTAGCGGGTTAGATACGCAGTATTTT
CASSSGTSGLDTQYF
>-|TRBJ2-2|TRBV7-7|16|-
TGTGCTAGCAGCTTAAGATGGGCAACGAACACCGGGGAGCTGTTTTTT
CASSLRWATNTGELFF
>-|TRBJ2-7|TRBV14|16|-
TGTGCCAGCAGCCAAGATCCCCCCGGAGGATATTACGAGCAGTACTTC
CASSQDPPGGYYEQYF
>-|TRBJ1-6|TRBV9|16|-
TGTGCCAGCAGCCAACATGGACAGCCCGAAAATTCACCCCTCCACTTT
CASSQHGQPENSPLHF
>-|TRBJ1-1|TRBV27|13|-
TGTGCCAGCATGTGGGACGAGGGGACTGAAGCTTTCTTT
CASMWDEGTEAFF
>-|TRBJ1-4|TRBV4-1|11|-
TGCGCCAGCAGCCACCGTGAAAAACTGTTTTTT
CASSHREKLFF
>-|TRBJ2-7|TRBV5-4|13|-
TGTGCCAGCAGCTTGATGAAAAGCGACGAGCAGTACTTC
CASSLMKSDEQYF
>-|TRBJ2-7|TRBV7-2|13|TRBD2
TGTGCCAGCAGCCCCCCAGCGGGGGACGAGCAGTACTTC
CASSPPAGDEQYF
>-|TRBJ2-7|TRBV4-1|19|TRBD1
TGCGCCAGCAGCCGAGCCGGGACAGGGAGGGTTTTAGGGACCTACGAGCAGTACTTC
CASSRAGTGRVLGTYEQYF
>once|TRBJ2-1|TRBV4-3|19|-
TGCGCCAGCAGCCAAGAGGGAACAGGGCCCCTCGCTCAATTCGATGAGCAGTTCTTC
CASSQEGTGPLAQFDEQFF
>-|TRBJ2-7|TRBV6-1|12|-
TGTGCCAGCAGTGAATGGGCCTACGAGCAGTACTTC
CASSEWAYEQYF
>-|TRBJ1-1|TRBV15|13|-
TGTGCCACCAGCAGAGCCCGGAACACTGAAGCTTTCTTT
CATSRARNTEAFF
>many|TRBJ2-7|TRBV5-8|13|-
TGTGCCAGCAGCGCCGGACTCACCTACGAGCAGTACTTC
CASSAGLTYEQYF
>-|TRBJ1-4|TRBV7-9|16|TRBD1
TGTGCCAGCAGCTCGAACCCCGGGACAGCTAATGAAAAACTGTTTTTT
CASSSNPGTANEKLFF
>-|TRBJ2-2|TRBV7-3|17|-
TGTGCCAGCAGCCCCCATCTGTTCTGGAGGAGGGCCGGGGAGCTGTTTTTT
CASSPHLFWRRAGELFF
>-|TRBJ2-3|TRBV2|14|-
TGTGCCAGCAGTGATCCGGGAGAACGGGATACGCAGTATTTT
CASSDPGERDTQYF